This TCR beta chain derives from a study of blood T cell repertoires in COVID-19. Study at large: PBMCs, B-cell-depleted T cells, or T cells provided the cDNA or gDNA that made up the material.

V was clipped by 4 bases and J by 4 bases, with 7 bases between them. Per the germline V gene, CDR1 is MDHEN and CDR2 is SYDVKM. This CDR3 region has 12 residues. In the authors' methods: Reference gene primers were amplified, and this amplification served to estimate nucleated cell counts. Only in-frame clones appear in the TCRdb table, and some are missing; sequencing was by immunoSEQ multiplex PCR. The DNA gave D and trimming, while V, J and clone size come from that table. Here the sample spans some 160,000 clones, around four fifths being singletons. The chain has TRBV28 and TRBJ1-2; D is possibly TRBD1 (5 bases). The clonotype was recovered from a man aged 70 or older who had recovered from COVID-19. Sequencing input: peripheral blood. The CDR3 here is CASSSGPYGYTF. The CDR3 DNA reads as TGTGCCAGCAGTTCAGGGCCCTATGGCTACACCTTC.